Here is one T cell receptor beta chain with its context. Its matching antigen is unknown. The germline CDR1 and CDR2 sequences are SGDLS and YYNGEE. There are 16 residues in the CDR3. The V end was cut by 3 bases, the J end by 2 bases, with 17 bases between. These data are taken from a study of post-analysis software for immune sequencing data. Findings and caveats of the study: Patients had higher frequencies than controls of roughly five TRBV segments, including TRBV5-6, TRBV5-1 and TRBV20-1.

The TCR beta cDNA libraries carried unique molecular identifiers. TCRdb used MiXCR to reprocess the PCR reads, holding one entry per CDR3 protein. Of roughly 800,000 distinct CDR3 sequences listed, approximately 53% are singletons. The source of this sequence is a girl aged 10 to 17 with multiple sclerosis. Material: blood. The rearrangement uses TRBV9 and TRBJ1-1, with a weak D call TRBD1 (6 bases). In DNA form, the CDR3 reads TGTGCCAGCAGCGGAGGGAGGACAGAGGGTAACACTGAAGCTTTCTTT. Amino acids: CASSGGRTEGNTEAFF.